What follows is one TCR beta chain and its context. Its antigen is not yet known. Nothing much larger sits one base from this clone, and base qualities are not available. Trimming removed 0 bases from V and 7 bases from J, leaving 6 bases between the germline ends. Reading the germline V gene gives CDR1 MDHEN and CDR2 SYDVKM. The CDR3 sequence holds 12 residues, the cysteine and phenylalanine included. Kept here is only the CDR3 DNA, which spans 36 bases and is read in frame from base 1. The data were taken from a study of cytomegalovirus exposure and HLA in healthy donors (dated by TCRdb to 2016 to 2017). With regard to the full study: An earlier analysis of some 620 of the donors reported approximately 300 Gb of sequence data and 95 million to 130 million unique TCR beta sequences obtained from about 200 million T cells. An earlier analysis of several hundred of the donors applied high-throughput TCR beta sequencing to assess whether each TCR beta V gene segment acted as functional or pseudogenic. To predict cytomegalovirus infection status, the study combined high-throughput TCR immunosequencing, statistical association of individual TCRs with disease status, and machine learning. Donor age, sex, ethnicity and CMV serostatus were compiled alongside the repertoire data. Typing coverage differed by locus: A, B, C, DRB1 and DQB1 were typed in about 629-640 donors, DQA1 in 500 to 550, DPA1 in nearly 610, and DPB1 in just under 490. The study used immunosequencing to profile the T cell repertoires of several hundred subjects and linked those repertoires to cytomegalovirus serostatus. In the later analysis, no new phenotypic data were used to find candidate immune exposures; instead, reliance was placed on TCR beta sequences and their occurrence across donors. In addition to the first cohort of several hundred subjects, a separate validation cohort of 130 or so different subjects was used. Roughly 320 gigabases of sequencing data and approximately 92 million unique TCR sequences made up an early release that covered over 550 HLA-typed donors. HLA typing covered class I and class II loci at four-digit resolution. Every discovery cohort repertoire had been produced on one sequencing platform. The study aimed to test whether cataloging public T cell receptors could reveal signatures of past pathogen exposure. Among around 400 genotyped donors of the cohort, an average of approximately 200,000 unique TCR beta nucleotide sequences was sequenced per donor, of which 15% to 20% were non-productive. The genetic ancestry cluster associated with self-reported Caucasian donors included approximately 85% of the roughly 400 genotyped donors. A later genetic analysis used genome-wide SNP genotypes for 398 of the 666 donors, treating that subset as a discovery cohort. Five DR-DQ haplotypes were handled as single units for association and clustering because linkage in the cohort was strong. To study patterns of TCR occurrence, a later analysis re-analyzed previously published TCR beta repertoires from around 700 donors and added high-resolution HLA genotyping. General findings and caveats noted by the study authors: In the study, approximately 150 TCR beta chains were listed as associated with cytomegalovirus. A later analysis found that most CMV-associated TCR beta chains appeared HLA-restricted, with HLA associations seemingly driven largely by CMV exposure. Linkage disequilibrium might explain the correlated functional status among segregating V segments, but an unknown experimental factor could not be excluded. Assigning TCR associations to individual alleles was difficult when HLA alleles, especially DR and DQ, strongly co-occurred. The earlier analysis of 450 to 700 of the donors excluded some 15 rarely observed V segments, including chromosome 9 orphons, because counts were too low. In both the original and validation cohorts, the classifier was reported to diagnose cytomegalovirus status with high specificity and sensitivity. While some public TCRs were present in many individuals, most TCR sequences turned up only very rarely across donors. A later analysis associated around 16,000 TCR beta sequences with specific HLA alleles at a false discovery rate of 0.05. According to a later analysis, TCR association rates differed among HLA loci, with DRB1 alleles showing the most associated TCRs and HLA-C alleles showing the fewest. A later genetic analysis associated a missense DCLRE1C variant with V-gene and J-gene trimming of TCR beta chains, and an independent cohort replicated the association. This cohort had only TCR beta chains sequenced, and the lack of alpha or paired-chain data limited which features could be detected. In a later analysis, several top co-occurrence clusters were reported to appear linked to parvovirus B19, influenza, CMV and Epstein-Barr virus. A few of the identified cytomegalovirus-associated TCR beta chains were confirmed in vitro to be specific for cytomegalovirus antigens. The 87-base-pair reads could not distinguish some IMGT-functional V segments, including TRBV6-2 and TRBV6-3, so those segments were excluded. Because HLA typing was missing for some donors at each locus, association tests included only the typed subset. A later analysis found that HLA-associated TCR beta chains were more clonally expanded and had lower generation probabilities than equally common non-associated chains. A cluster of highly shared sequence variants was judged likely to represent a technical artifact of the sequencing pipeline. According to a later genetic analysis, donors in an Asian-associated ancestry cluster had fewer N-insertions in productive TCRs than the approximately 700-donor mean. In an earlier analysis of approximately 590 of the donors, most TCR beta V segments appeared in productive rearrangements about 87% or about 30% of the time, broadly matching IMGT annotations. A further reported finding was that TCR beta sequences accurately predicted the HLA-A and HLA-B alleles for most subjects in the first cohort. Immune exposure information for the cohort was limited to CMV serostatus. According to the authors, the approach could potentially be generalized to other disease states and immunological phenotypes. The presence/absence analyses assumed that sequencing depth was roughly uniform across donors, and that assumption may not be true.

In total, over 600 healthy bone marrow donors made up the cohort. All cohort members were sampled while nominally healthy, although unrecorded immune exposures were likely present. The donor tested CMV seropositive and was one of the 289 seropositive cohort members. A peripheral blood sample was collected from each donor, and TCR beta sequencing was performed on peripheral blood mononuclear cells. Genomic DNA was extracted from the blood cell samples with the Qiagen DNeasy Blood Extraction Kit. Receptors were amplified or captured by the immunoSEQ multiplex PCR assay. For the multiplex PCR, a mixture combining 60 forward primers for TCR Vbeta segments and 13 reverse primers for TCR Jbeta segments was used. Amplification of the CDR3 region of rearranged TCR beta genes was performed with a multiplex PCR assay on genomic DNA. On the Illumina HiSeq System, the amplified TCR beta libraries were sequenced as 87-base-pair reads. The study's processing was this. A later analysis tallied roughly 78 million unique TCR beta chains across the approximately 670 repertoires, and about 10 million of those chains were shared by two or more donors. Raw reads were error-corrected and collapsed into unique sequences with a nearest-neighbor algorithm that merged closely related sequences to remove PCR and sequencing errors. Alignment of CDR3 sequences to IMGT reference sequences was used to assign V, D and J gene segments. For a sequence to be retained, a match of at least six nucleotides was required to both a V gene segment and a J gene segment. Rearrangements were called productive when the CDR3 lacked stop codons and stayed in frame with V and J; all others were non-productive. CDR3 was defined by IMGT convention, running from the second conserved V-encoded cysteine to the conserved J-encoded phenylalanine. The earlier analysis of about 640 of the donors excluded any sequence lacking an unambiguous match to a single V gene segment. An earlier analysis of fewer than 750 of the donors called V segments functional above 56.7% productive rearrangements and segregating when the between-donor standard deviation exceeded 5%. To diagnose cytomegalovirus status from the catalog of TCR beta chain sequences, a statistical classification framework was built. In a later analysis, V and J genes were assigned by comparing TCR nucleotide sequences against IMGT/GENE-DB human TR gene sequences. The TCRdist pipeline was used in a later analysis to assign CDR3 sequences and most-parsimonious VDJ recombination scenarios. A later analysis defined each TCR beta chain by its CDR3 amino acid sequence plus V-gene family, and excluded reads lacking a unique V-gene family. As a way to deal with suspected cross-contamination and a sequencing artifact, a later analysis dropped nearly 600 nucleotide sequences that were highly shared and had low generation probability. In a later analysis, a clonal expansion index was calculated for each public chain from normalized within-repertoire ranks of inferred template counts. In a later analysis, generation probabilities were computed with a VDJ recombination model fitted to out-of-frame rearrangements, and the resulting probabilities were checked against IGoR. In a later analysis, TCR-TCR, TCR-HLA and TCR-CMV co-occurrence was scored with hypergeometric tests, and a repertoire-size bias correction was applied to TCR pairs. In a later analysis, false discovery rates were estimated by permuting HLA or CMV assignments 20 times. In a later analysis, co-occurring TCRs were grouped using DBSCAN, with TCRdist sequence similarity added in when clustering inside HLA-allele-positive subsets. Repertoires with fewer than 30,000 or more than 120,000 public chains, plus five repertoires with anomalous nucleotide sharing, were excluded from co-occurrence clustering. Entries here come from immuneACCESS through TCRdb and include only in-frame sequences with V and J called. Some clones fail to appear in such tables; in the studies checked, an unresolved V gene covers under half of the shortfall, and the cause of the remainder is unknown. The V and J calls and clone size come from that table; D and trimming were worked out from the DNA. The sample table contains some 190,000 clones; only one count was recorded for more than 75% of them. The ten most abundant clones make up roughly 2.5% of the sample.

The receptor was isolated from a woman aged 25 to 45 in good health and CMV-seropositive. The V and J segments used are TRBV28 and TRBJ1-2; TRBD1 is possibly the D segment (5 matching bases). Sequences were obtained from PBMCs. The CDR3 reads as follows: CASSLWGLGYTF. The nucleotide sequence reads TGTGCCAGCAGTTTATGGGGACTTGGCTACACCTTC.